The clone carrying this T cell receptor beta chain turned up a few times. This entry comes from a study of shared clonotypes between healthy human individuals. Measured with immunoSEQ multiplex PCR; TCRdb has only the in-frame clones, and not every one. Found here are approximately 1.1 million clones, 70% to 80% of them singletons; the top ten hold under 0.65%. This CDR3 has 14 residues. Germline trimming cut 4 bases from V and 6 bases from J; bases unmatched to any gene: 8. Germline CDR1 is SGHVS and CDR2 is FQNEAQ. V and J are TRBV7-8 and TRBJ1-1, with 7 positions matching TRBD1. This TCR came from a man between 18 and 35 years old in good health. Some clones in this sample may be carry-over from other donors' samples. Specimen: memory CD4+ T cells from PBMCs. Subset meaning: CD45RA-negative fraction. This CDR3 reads CASSSHDREAEAFF. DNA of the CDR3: TGTGCCAGCAGCTCCCACGACAGGGAGGCTGAAGCTTTCTTT.